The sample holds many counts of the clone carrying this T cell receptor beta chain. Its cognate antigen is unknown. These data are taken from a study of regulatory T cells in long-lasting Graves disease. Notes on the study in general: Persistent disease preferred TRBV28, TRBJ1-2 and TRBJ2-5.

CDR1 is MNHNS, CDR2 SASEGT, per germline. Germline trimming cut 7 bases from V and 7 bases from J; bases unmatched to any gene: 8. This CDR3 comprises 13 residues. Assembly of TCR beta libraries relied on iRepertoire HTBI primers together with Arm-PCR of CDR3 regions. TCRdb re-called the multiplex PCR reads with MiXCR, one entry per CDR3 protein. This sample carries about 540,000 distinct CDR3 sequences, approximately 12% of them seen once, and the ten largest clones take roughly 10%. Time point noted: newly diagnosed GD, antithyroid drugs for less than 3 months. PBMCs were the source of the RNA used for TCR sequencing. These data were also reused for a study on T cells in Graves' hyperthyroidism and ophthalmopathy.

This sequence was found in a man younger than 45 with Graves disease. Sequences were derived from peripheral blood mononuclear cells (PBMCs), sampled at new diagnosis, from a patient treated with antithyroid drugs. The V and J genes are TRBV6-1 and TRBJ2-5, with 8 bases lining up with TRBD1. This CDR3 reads CASTTGGSGTQYF. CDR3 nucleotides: TGTGCCAGCACAACAGGGGGGTCGGGGACCCAGTACTTC.